This T cell receptor beta chain was documented in a study of graft-versus-host responses after intestinal transplantation listed by TCRdb under 2021. About the full investigation: Recipients received multivisceral, liver-intestinal, or isolated intestinal transplants. Samples from a few later patients were sequenced in-house on an Illumina MiSeq with MiXCR processing rather than by the commercial service. Anti-thymocyte globulin induction was given to all recipients, followed by maintenance tacrolimus and steroids for two to four years. After intestinal transplantation, graft-versus-host and host-versus-graft alloreactive T cell clones were followed in the graft, circulation and bone marrow using bulk TCR-beta CDR3 sequencing. Of the 20 to 25 intestinal transplant recipients enrolled in the cohort, one of whom was a retransplant, a few patients without pretransplant specimens were excluded. Donor T cell macrochimerism was defined as a peak of at least 4% donor T cells among recipient peripheral blood mononuclear cells. To identify alloreactive clones, pre-transplant mixed lymphocyte reaction products were sequenced and then compared with unstimulated pre-transplant donor and recipient T cells. What the authors observed across the whole study: In patients with donor T cell macrochimerism, the allografts had high GvH to HvG T cell clonal ratios. GvH clones were detected in recipient bone marrow, and some of these GvH clones were observed earlier in ileal mucosa or blood, consistent with an intestinal mucosal origin. Early after transplant, peak levels of circulating GvH clones were found to be associated with declines in HvG clones. Conclusions were limited by the relatively low number and heterogeneity of intestinal transplant patients.

The library came from the immunoSEQ multiplex PCR assay. For most patients, genomic DNA was isolated with the Qiagen DNeasy Blood and Tissue Kit and sent frozen to Adaptive Biotechnologies for TCR sequencing. For most patients, high-throughput TCR-beta CDR3 sequencing of genomic DNA was performed by Adaptive Biotechnologies. Per the source publication's procedure: TCR sequencing data for around 19 patients were retrieved from Adaptive's ImmunoSEQ software; three other patients were processed with MiXCR and VDJtools. To correct CD4 versus CD8 sorting errors, sequences present in both subsets at a frequency ratio below 5:1 were removed. Because the origin of CDR3 nucleotide sequences shared between donor and recipient could not be assigned, those sequences were removed. Alloreactive clones required at least 2-fold expansion over unstimulated cells and minimum CFSE-low frequency of 0.002% (template counts) or 0.001% (read counts). Clones were considered mappable if detected in sequenced pre-transplant spleen, lymph node, or MLR CFSE-low populations of the donor or recipient. The cumulative frequency of alloreactive clones was calculated as a percentage of all sequences, weighted by copy number. Held by TCRdb, this immuneACCESS table contains in-frame sequences only and omits some clones. Under half of the omission traces to an unresolved V gene where checked; the cause of the rest is unknown. V, J and clone size are taken as reported in that table, and D and trimming were inferred from the DNA itself. For this sample there are approximately 70,000 clones; around 89% appear just once. The ten largest clones add up to 2% to 3% of the sample.

Interpreted using the paper, the time point label stands for: cells obtained before transplantation from donor or recipient. CD3+CD4+ and CD3+CD8+ populations were FACS-sorted from unstimulated pre-transplant donor and recipient cells taken from spleen or lymph nodes. The germline V gene supplies CDR1 SQVTM and CDR2 ANQGSEA. The CDR3 numbers 13 residues from cysteine through phenylalanine. The retained sequence is limited to the CDR3, 39 bases, with the frame set at the first base. V is pruned by 3 bases and J by 4 bases, leaving 4 bases of the junction without a gene match. As regards this clone: The target of this receptor is not known. Per-nucleotide qualities are absent, and no much larger clonotype sits a single base away.

This specimen consisted of unstimulated CD8+ T cells sorted from spleen or lymph node cells, obtained before intestinal transplant. The V gene is TRBV29-1 and the J gene is TRBJ2-3; 7 junctional bases match TRBD1. This receptor was taken from a human donor who received an intestinal transplant. The base sequence is TGCAGCGTTGAGGGCCAGGGGGCAGATACGCAGTATTTT. This gives the protein CSVEGQGADTQYF.